This T cell receptor beta chain was found in a study of blood T cell repertoires in COVID-19. Across the whole study: From T cells, B-cell-depleted T cells, or PBMCs came the material, which was cDNA or gDNA.

Looked up from germline, CDR1 is LGHDT and CDR2 is YNNKEL (reference sequence). V shed 4 bases and J shed 5 bases, with 17 bases lying between them. The CDR3 is 15 residues long. In the study's own analysis: Reference gene primer amplification gave estimated nucleated cell counts. Here immunoSEQ multiplex PCR was the method, and the copy in TCRdb shows in-frame clones only, minus some. V, J and clone size are those of that table, while D and trimming were read from the DNA. Here the sample spans roughly 390,000 clones, about 85% being singletons. This chain uses TRBV3-1 (or the pseudogene TRBV3-2) with TRBJ1-1; a possible D gene is TRBD1 (5 bases). Sequenced: peripheral blood. The sequence was obtained from a woman younger than 35 with acute or convalescent COVID-19. As DNA, the CDR3 is TGTGCCAGCAGCCTGAACCCGAACAGGAAAACTGAAGCTTTCTTT. Encoded protein: CASSLNPNRKTEAFF.